The 14 T cell receptor beta chains below were found in one sample sequenced in a study of cytomegalovirus exposure and HLA in healthy donors. The PCR employed 60 Vbeta primers together with 13 Jbeta primers. Data came from immunoSEQ multiplex PCR; TCRdb stores just in-frame clones and leaves some out. The data contain 170,000 or so clones, over 60% of them seen just once; the ten biggest clones take up 1.5% to 2%. Material: PBMCs. These receptors came from a woman aged 25-40 years in good health and CMV-seronegative.

This clone was counted a few times. The CDR3 carries no conserved terminal phenylalanine or tryptophan, so it likely arises from a read error. The V call is TRBV9, the J call TRBJ1-6; D unclear. The CDR3 sequence is 17 residues long. V was cut by 0 bases and J by 6 bases, with 16 bases left in between. In germline, CDR1 is SGDLS, CDR2 YYNGEE. The CDR3 DNA sequence: TGTGCCAGCAGCGTAGATGCCAGGCCCGAGGGTAATTCACCCCTCCACCTT. Its protein is CASSVDARPEGNSPLHL.

V is TRBV5-1 and J is TRBJ1-1; possible D gene TRBD1, 5 bases. The CDR3 contains 16 residues. CDR1 SGHRS and CDR2 YFSETQ come from the germline V gene. V lost 4 bases and J lost 4, with 20 bases in between. DNA of the CDR3: TGCGCCAGCAGCGCGGGGGACGGGAGGGGAGGCACTGAAGCTTTCTTT. Its protein product is CASSAGDGRGGTEAFF.

V usage is TRBV9 and J usage is TRBJ2-5; 7 nucleotides line up with TRBD2. Unmatched junction bases numbered 7, after V lost 0 bases and J lost 5 bases. The CDR3 is made up of 15 amino acids. CDR1 is SGDLS and CDR2 is YYNGEE in the germline V gene. The CDR3 protein is CASSVGGGPAETQYF. The CDR3 DNA follows: TGTGCCAGCAGCGTAGGGGGAGGGCCGGCGGAGACCCAGTACTTC.

V usage is TRBV4-3 and J usage is TRBJ1-4, with 8 positions matching TRBD1. Germline CDR1 reads LGHNA; CDR2 reads YSLEER. V shed 1 base and J 4 bases; nucleotides not matched to a gene: 5. This CDR3 has 16 residues. The chain's CDR3 is CASSQGQGSGNEKLFF. CDR3 sequence (DNA): TGCGCCAGCAGCCAAGGACAGGGGAGTGGTAATGAAAAACTGTTTTTT.

The V and J genes are TRBV7-9 and TRBJ1-6; tentative D call: TRBD1 (5 bases). This CDR3 spans 12 amino acids. CDR1 is SEHNR, CDR2 FQNEAQ, per germline (reference sequence). Trimming cost V 5 bases and J 10 bases, with 9 bases left between them. The CDR3 bases are TGTGCCAGCAGCCCAGGGAACTCACCCCTCCACTTT. Its protein product is CASSPGNSPLHF.

This clone has just one count. The chain carries TRBV6-1 and TRBJ2-1; 9 bases align to TRBD2. After removal of 1 base from V and 8 bases from J, the junction contained 6 bases not matched to a gene. The CDR3 has 15 residues. Germline loops: CDR1 MNHNS, CDR2 SASEGT. The CDR3 DNA reads TGTGCCAGCAGTGAAGGGGCTAGCGGGATTTATGAGCAGTTCTTC. Translated, it gives CASSEGASGIYEQFF.

J is TRBJ2-2 and V is TRBV4-2; D gene uncertain. Germline loops: CDR1 LGHNA, CDR2 YNFKEQ. The V end was cut by 0 bases, the J end by 5 bases, with 10 bases between. This CDR3 is built from 15 residues. The CDR3 spells CASSQDRARTGELFF. The CDR3 nucleotides read TGTGCCAGCAGCCAAGATAGAGCTAGGACCGGGGAGCTGTTTTTT.

The J gene is TRBJ2-7, the V gene TRBV27; 7 positions match TRBD1. The trim removed 2 bases at V and 3 bases at J, leaving 7 bases unmatched. CDR1 and CDR2 from the germline V gene are MNHEY and SMNVEV (reference sequence). The CDR3 length is 15 residues. CDR3: CASSLKGTAVYEQYF. DNA for the CDR3: TGTGCCAGCAGTTTAAAGGGGACAGCAGTCTACGAGCAGTACTTC.

Remarks on this clone: One end of the junction varies from germline; a read error may be responsible. This sequence joins TRBV7-9 and TRBJ2-7; D is uncertain. This CDR3 is 14 amino acids long. CDR1 SEHNR and CDR2 FQNEAQ come from the germline V gene (reference sequence). The CDR3 loop reads CSSSLTPSSYEQYF. CDR3 nucleotides: TGTTCCAGCAGCTTAACCCCGAGCTCCTACGAGCAGTACTTC.

The chain employs TRBV6-5 and TRBJ1-5, with D tentatively TRBD1 (6 bases). Trimming took 5 bases from V and 5 from J, leaving 13 bases between them. The CDR3 is 14 amino acids. Germline V gene lookup returns CDR1 MNHEY and CDR2 SVGAGI. The CDR3 region has the DNA TGTGCCAGCAGTCAACAGGGAATGGATCAGCCCCAGCATTTT. Translation gives CASSQQGMDQPQHF.

This clone is a singleton in its sample. The chain uses TRBV6-5 and TRBJ2-2; 9 bases match TRBD1. V was pared by 6 bases and J by 3 bases, with 2 bases of the junction left unmatched. This CDR3 region has 14 residues. In germline, CDR1 is MNHEY, CDR2 SVGAGI. This chain's CDR3 is CASRRTGDTGELFF. Here the CDR3 DNA reads TGTGCCAGCAGAAGGACAGGGGACACCGGGGAGCTGTTTTTT.

The rearrangement links TRBV7-9 to TRBJ1-4; D unresolved. The CDR3 extends over 14 amino acids. Germline assignment: CDR1 SEHNR and CDR2 FQNEAQ (reference sequence). Between the trimmed V and J ends, which lost 9 bases and 0 bases, there was a span of 11 bases. The CDR3: CASQRLATNEKLFF. The CDR3 DNA reads TGTGCCAGTCAGCGATTAGCAACTAATGAAAAACTGTTTTTT.

The rearrangement uses TRBV27 and TRBJ2-7; D may be TRBD2 (5 bases). The length of the CDR3 is 14 residues. V dropped 3 bases and J dropped 7 bases, with 16 bases sitting between them. The germline CDR1 and CDR2 sequences are MNHEY and SMNVEV (reference sequence). The CDR3 region is CASSFVTIPGEQYF. Here the CDR3 DNA reads TGTGCCAGCAGTTTTGTGACTATCCCTGGGGAGCAGTACTTC.

This clone was found once. The rearrangement links TRBV27 to TRBJ2-2; TRBD2 might be the D (7 bases). The germline CDR1 and CDR2 sequences are MNHEY and SMNVEV (reference sequence). CDR3 length: 14 amino acids. V was cut by 7 bases and J by 5 bases, with 14 bases left in between. This CDR3 is CASTWGGPTGELFF. DNA of the CDR3: TGTGCCAGCACTTGGGGGGGGCCTACCGGGGAGCTGTTTTTT.